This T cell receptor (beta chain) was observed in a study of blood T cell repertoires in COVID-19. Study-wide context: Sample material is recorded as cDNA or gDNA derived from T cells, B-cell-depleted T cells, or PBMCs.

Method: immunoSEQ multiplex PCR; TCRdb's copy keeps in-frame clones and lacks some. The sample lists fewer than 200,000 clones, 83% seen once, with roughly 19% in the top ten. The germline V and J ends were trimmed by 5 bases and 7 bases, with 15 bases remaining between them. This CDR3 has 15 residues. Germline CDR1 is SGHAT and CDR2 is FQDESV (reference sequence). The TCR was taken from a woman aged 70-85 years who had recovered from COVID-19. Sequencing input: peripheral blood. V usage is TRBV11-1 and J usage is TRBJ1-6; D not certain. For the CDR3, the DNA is TGTGCCAGCAGCGCGGGATCGGGGTGGAATTCACCCCTCCACTTT. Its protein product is CASSAGSGWNSPLHF.